A selection of T cell receptor beta chains follows, all from one sample in a study of human T cells and chemical hapten exposure. TCRdb fed the RACE reads into MiXCR, producing one record per CDR3 protein. The sample shows about 51,000 distinct CDR3 sequences, 9.4% of them seen only once. Sequencing was performed on whole blood, taken in connection with sensitization to the hapten diphenylcyclopropenone (DPC). Source of these receptors: a woman aged 40 to 50 with alopecia areata. Some clones in this sample may be carry-over from other donors' samples. Both conserved end residues are part of each CDR3. A D gene is named only where the DNA matches it firmly. The size entry is marked missing in some rows and otherwise reads once, few, many or a size class.

J gene,V gene,D gene,clone size,CDR3 DNA,CDR3 protein
TRBJ2-1,TRBV4-2,TRBD2,once,TGTGCCAGCAGCCAGAAGGGACTAGCGGGGGGCATTGAGCAGTTCTTC,CASSQKGLAGGIEQFF
TRBJ1-6,TRBV28,-,-,TGTGCCAGCAGATGGATGGGGCGCAATTCACCCCTCCACTTT,CASRWMGRNSPLHF
TRBJ2-7,TRBV4-3,-,-,TGCGCCAGCAGCCCCGACGGACAGATTGAGCAGTACTTC,CASSPDGQIEQYF
TRBJ2-3,TRBV4-3,-,many,TGCGCCAGCAGCCAATCCGGGACAGATACGCAGTATTTT,CASSQSGTDTQYF
TRBJ2-1,TRBV5-6,TRBD1,many,TGTGCCAGCAGCTTGGGCAGGGGGCATGAGCAGTTCTTC,CASSLGRGHEQFF
TRBJ2-7,TRBV7-9,-,many,TGTGCCAGCAGCACAGGGAATTCCCTCTCCTACGAGCAGTACTTC,CASSTGNSLSYEQYF
TRBJ1-1,TRBV5-1,-,many,TGCGCCAGCAGGCGGTCCGGGACCGCCTCGGAAGCTTTCTTT,CASRRSGTASEAFF
TRBJ2-5,TRBV7-2,TRBD1,many,TGTGCCAGCAGCTCCCTGACAGGGCCAGAGACCCAGTACTTC,CASSSLTGPETQYF
TRBJ2-7,TRBV3-1,-,many,TGTGCCAGCAGCTCCGGAGGCCTCTCCTACGAGCAGTACTTC,CASSSGGLSYEQYF
TRBJ2-7,TRBV20-1,-,many,TGCAGTGCTTCAACTTCCATGACCGAAGTGAGGGAGCAGTACTTC,CSASTSMTEVREQYF
TRBJ2-5,TRBV7-3,TRBD2,many,TGTGCCAGCAGCTTAAGCGGACTAGCGGAAGAGACCCAGTACTTC,CASSLSGLAEETQYF
TRBJ1-1,TRBV6-5,-,many,TGTGCCAGCAGTTACTTGGGGACTGAAGCTTTCTTT,CASSYLGTEAFF
TRBJ1-5,TRBV6-6,-,-,TGTGCCAGCAGTTGGGACGGCCTCAATCAGCCCCAGCATTTT,CASSWDGLNQPQHF
TRBJ2-5,TRBV4-3,TRBD1,few,TGCGCCAGCAGCCAAGACAGGGGGGAGACCCAGTACTTC,CASSQDRGETQYF
TRBJ2-5,TRBV9,-,few,TGTGCCAGCAGCGTAGCTTGGGGCATTCAAGAGACCCAGTACTTC,CASSVAWGIQETQYF
TRBJ1-2,TRBV20-1,-,-,TGCAGTGCTAGAGGCTTACAGGGTGGCTATGGCTACACCTTC,CSARGLQGGYGYTF
TRBJ2-7,TRBV7-2,-,-,TGTGCCAGCAGCCGACATAGGACAGCCTCGCTGGGGGAGCAGTACTTC,CASSRHRTASLGEQYF
TRBJ2-3,TRBV7-3,-,-,TGTGCCAGCAGCGCGGACTCCCCCCCAGATACGCAGTATTTT,CASSADSPPDTQYF
TRBJ1-1,TRBV2,-,many,TGTGCCAGCTTACCCCGTACAGGCGGAATGAACACTGAAGCTTTCTTT,CASLPRTGGMNTEAFF
TRBJ1-2,TRBV29-1,TRBD1,many,TGCAGCGCTGTTGGGACAGCCTATGGCTACACCTTC,CSAVGTAYGYTF
TRBJ2-7,TRBV4-1,TRBD1,-,TGCGCCAGCAGCCATGCGACAGGGGATCGAGGGGCCTACGAGCAGTACTTC,CASSHATGDRGAYEQYF
TRBJ2-2,TRBV19,TRBD2,-,TGTGCCAGTAGGAGCGGGGGGATGACCGGGGAGCTGTTTTTT,CASRSGGMTGELFF
TRBJ1-1,TRBV20-1,-,many,TGCAGTGCTACTCGGCCTCCAGGGGAAACTGAAGCTTTCTTT,CSATRPPGETEAFF
TRBJ1-4,TRBV28,TRBD1,-,TGTGCCAGCAGGGGGACAGGGATTAATGAAAAACTGTTTTTT,CASRGTGINEKLFF
TRBJ2-1,TRBV9,TRBD2,-,TGTGCCAGCACCCCGACTAGCGATGATGAGCAGTTCTTC,CASTPTSDDEQFF
TRBJ1-1,TRBV4-1,-,many,TGCGCCAGCAGCCAATTGGGCGAAGCTTTCTTT,CASSQLGEAFF
TRBJ2-2,TRBV19,-,many,TGTGCCAGTAGCCAGGGGGGTATCGGGGAGCTGTTTTTT,CASSQGGIGELFF
TRBJ2-3,TRBV11-2,-,many,TGTGCCAGCAGCCGCACCCCAGCTGTAGATACGCAGTATTTT,CASSRTPAVDTQYF
TRBJ2-3,TRBV15,TRBD2,many,TGTGCCACCAGCAGAGATGGGAGGGCGCCGTATTTT,CATSRDGRAPYF
TRBJ2-7,TRBV3-1,-,-,TGTGCCAGCAGCCAAGAGGGGACCTACGAGCAGTACTTC,CASSQEGTYEQYF
TRBJ2-1,TRBV7-2,TRBD2,few,TGTGCCAGCAGCCTGGGACTAGCGGGGAAGGAGCAGTTCTTC,CASSLGLAGKEQFF
TRBJ2-2,TRBV4-2,-,few,TGTGCCAGCCGGGGGCCACGGACCGGGGAGCTGTTTTTT,CASRGPRTGELFF
TRBJ2-5,TRBV20-1,-,few,TGCAGTGCTAGAGATGGCGCGGGGAGCCAAGAGACCCAGTACTTC,CSARDGAGSQETQYF
TRBJ1-6,TRBV6-2/TRBV6-3,TRBD1,many,TGTGCCAGCAGTTACACCCCGGACAGGGACTCACCCCTCCACTTT,CASSYTPDRDSPLHF
TRBJ2-5,TRBV20-1,-,-,TGCAGTGCTAGTGGGCCGGTTAAAGAGACCCAGTACTTC,CSASGPVKETQYF
TRBJ2-3,TRBV2,TRBD2,many,TGTGCCAGCAGCGCCGTAGGAGGCGGGGGGACGGATACGCAGTATTTT,CASSAVGGGGTDTQYF
TRBJ2-7,TRBV28,-,few,TGTGCCAGCAGTTTGTCCAGGTACGAGCAGTACTTC,CASSLSRYEQYF
TRBJ1-1,TRBV11-2,TRBD1,many,TGTGCCAGCAGCTTAGGGGACAGGTGGTATGTCGCTGAAGCTTTCTTT,CASSLGDRWYVAEAFF
TRBJ2-7,TRBV28,-,hyperexpanded,TGTGCCAGCAGTCCCGCCTGGTCTTGGATCCCCTACGAGCAGTACTTC,CASSPAWSWIPYEQYF
TRBJ1-2,TRBV7-9,-,few,TGTGCCAGCAGCTCATGGGGAATCCCCGGCTACACCTTC,CASSSWGIPGYTF
TRBJ1-5,TRBV9,-,many,TGTGCCAGCAGCGTAGACGGGGGGCCCCAGCATTTT,CASSVDGGPQHF
TRBJ1-6,TRBV4-3,TRBD1,many,TGCGCCAGCAGCCAAGAAGGGGGCCGTTATAATTCACCCCTCCACTTT,CASSQEGGRYNSPLHF
TRBJ2-3,TRBV12-3/TRBV12-4,TRBD2,many,TGTGCCAGCAGTTTCGAGCGGGGGGGCCTAGATACGCAGTATTTT,CASSFERGGLDTQYF
TRBJ2-6,TRBV6-2/TRBV6-3,-,many,TGTGCCAGCAGTTCGGGAAGCTCTGGGGCCAACGTCCTGACTTTC,CASSSGSSGANVLTF
TRBJ1-2,TRBV4-1,-,few,TGCGCCAGCAGCCAAGTCGGGAGGTCGCGGGATGGCTACACCTTC,CASSQVGRSRDGYTF
TRBJ2-1,TRBV6-6,TRBD1,few,TGTGCCAGCAGTGGGACAGGTTCCTACAATGAGCAGTTCTTC,CASSGTGSYNEQFF